The 29 T cell receptor beta chains below were found in one sample sequenced in a study of T cell responses to AZD1222 COVID-19 vaccine. The assay was immunoSEQ multiplex PCR, and TCRdb's table has in-frame clones only and misses some. The data contain roughly 160,000 clones, around nine tenths of them seen just once; the ten biggest clones take up roughly 1.6%. The sequenced sample was peripheral blood, obtained on day 0 of AZD1222 vaccination. These receptor sequences come from an adult in good health.

This clone was seen only once. The chain uses TRBV30 and TRBJ2-7, with a weak D call TRBD2 (6 bases). The ends were cut back, 5 bases at V and 3 bases at J, with 11 bases in the middle. The CDR3 covers 12 residues. Germline loops: CDR1 GTSNPN, CDR2 SVGIG (reference sequence). The CDR3 region is CAWGRWDYEQYF. The CDR3 DNA reads TGTGCCTGGGGGAGGTGGGACTACGAGCAGTACTTC.

The V call is TRBV28, the J call TRBJ2-5; 7 nucleotides line up with TRBD2. V shed 6 bases and J 0 bases; nucleotides not matched to a gene: 13. The CDR3 runs 17 residues. Germline CDR1 MDHEN, CDR2 SYDVKM. The CDR3 DNA follows: TGTGCCAGCAGCGCCCCTCGGGAGGCCCGAAACCAAGAGACCCAGTACTTC. Translating gives CASSAPREARNQETQYF.

The genes are TRBV6-4 and TRBJ1-5; possibly TRBD1 for D (5 bases). Trimming left V 0 bases short and J 7 bases short, with 16 bases between. This CDR3 is 16 amino acids long. Germline assignment: CDR1 MRHNA and CDR2 SNTAGT. CDR3 region: CASSDSFFPGPQPQHF. The DNA of the CDR3 is TGTGCCAGCAGTGACTCGTTTTTCCCAGGGCCCCAGCCCCAGCATTTT.

The V gene is TRBV5-8, the J gene TRBJ1-2; D unclear. This CDR3 has 14 amino acids. CDR1 is SGHTS and CDR2 is YDEGEE in the germline V gene. V was cut by 0 bases and J by 9 bases, with 15 bases left in between. The CDR3 protein is CASSLARWRTSYTF. The CDR3 DNA reads as TGTGCCAGCAGCTTGGCCCGATGGAGGACTAGCTACACCTTC. The complete variable domain, with remaining parts taken from reference TRBV5-8 and TRBJ1-2, reads EAGVTQSPTHLIKTRGQQATLRCSPISGHTSVYWYQQALGLGLQFLLWYDEGEERNRGNFPPRFSGRQFPNYSSELNVNALELEDSALYLCASSLARWRTSYTFGSGTRLTVV.

The chain combines TRBV19 with TRBJ1-6; the D is unclear. Trimming left V 6 bases short and J 9 bases short, with 12 bases between. The CDR3 runs 13 residues. Germline V gene sequence: CDR1 LNHDA, CDR2 SQIVND (reference sequence). The CDR3 loop reads CASSPSRSSPLHF. CDR3 in DNA: TGTGCCAGTAGCCCCTCAAGGAGTTCACCCCTCCACTTT.

The gene calls are TRBV4-1 and TRBJ1-2; D is unclear. The CDR3 is 15 amino acids. Looked up from germline, CDR1 is MGHRA and CDR2 is YSYEKL. V lost 0 bases to trimming and J lost 8 bases, with 16 bases between them. DNA for the CDR3: TGCGCCAGCAGCCAAGAAATCACGTCCACGGACGGCTACACCTTC. Amino acid sequence: CASSQEITSTDGYTF.

This clone appeared once. The J gene is TRBJ1-6, the V gene TRBV4-2, with D uncertain. The V end lost 0 bases, the J end lost 7 bases, and 13 bases lay between the germline ends. CDR1 and CDR2 (germline): LGHNA, YNFKEQ. The CDR3 is 16 residues long. The CDR3 sequence is CASSQEAGLPNSPLHF. CDR3 DNA sequence: TGTGCCAGCAGCCAAGAAGCGGGTCTCCCCAATTCACCCCTCCACTTT.

This clone was counted a single time. V gene TRBV18 combines with J gene TRBJ2-7, with 12 bases identical to TRBD1. V lost 1 base, J lost 4 bases, and 8 bases stayed unmatched. Germline values: CDR1 KGHSH, CDR2 LQKENI. This CDR3 spans 17 amino acids. In DNA form, the CDR3 reads TGTGCCAGCTCACCACTCCCGGGACAGGGGGCCTTATACGAGCAGTACTTC. The encoded protein is CASSPLPGQGALYEQYF.

This chain connects TRBV27 to TRBJ2-3; 10 bases agree with TRBD2. The CDR3 spans 16 residues. V lost 5 bases and J lost 6; bases outside the gene matches: 11. Germline V gives CDR1 MNHEY, CDR2 SMNVEV (reference sequence). CDR3 coding DNA: TGTGCCAGCAGTGCTAAGCGGGGGGGCCCTTTCGATACGCAGTATTTT. Its translation is CASSAKRGGPFDTQYF.

CDR3 sequence: CASSVEGSGDYNEQFF. CDR3 DNA sequence: TGTGCCAGCAGCGTAGAAGGAAGCGGGGACTACAATGAGCAGTTCTTC. This chain uses TRBV9 with TRBJ2-1; 7 nucleotides line up with TRBD2. V lost 0 bases, J lost 3 bases, and 6 bases stayed unmatched. CDR1 is SGDLS, CDR2 YYNGEE, per germline. This CDR3 spans 16 amino acids.

The V gene is TRBV23-1, the J gene TRBJ1-6, with D possibly being TRBD1 (5 bases). TRBV23-1 falls under the ORF class, with uncertain function. This CDR3 is 15 amino acids long. Trimming took 6 bases from V and 4 from J, leaving 13 bases between them. As DNA, the CDR3 is TGCGCCAGCAGCCCCGCGGGGCGTTATAATTCACCCCTCCACTTT. This gives the protein CASSPAGRYNSPLHF.

V usage is TRBV7-2 and J usage is TRBJ2-7; a weak D match, TRBD2 (6 bases). V was cut by 5 bases and J by 4 bases, with 9 bases left in between. There are 12 residues in the CDR3. The germline V gene encodes CDR1 SGHTA and CDR2 FQGNSA. This CDR3 reads CASSRDLYEQYF. Written as DNA, the CDR3 is TGTGCCAGCAGCCGGGACTTGTACGAGCAGTACTTC.

The chain employs TRBV6-5 and TRBJ1-2; no clear D gene. V was cut by 2 bases and J by 4 bases, with 8 bases left in between. This CDR3 comprises 13 residues. Per germline, CDR1 MNHEY and CDR2 SVGAGI. This CDR3 is CASSYTRRYGYTF. CDR3 DNA sequence: TGTGCCAGCAGTTACACCCGACGCTATGGCTACACCTTC.

The CDR3 here is CASSFGGSVDNEQFF. In nucleotides, the CDR3 is TGTGCCAGCAGCTTTGGGGGCTCAGTGGACAATGAGCAGTTCTTC. This chain uses TRBV7-9 with TRBJ2-1; possible D gene TRBD1, 6 bases. Deletions cut 3 bases from V and 5 bases from J, with 14 bases between. The CDR3 spans 15 residues. The V gene's germline CDR1 is SEHNR and CDR2 FQNEAQ (reference sequence).

This clone came up a few times. The gene calls are TRBV5-1 and TRBJ1-4, with D possibly matching TRBD1 (5 bases). The CDR3 runs to 16 residues. Deletions cut 0 bases from V and 2 bases from J, with 11 bases between. The germline CDR1 and CDR2 sequences are SGHRS and YFSETQ. The CDR3 DNA is TGCGCCAGCAGCTTGGGAGGGACGGGGACTAATGAAAAACTGTTTTTT. Translated, it gives CASSLGGTGTNEKLFF.

The chain combines TRBV5-1 with TRBJ2-3, with a possible D match to TRBD2 (6 bases). The germline V gene has CDR1 SGHRS and CDR2 YFSETQ. Trimming took 4 bases from V and 4 from J, leaving 19 bases between them. This CDR3 has 16 amino acids. The CDR3 nucleotides are TGCGCCAGCAGCCCCGGGGTAGCGGTGGGCTCAGATACGCAGTATTTT. It codes for CASSPGVAVGSDTQYF.

This chain uses TRBV7-3 with TRBJ2-1, with TRBD2 matching over 9 bases. The CDR3 spans 15 residues. Trimming took 5 bases from V and 5 from J; bases not matched to a gene: 7. CDR1 is SGHTA and CDR2 is FQGTGA in the germline V gene. This CDR3 is CASSPSSGMNNEQFF. CDR3 bases: TGTGCCAGCAGCCCTTCTAGCGGGATGAACAATGAGCAGTTCTTC.

This clone was recorded only once. V gene TRBV19 combines with J gene TRBJ1-6, with D possibly being TRBD1 (6 bases). V was cut by 3 bases and J by 5 bases, with 11 bases left in between. The CDR3 extends over 15 amino acids. The germline CDR1 and CDR2 sequences are LNHDA and SQIVND (reference sequence). CDR3 in DNA: TGTGCCAGTAGTATGGTGGCAGGGGATAATTCACCCCTCCACTTT. It specifies CASSMVAGDNSPLHF.

This clone appeared a single time. The V gene is TRBV19, the J gene TRBJ2-2, with 8 bases that match TRBD1. The germline CDR1 and CDR2 sequences are LNHDA and SQIVND (reference sequence). J gave up 3 bases and V 4 bases, and 4 bases lay outside the gene matches. The CDR3 is made up of 15 amino acids. Here the CDR3 DNA reads TGTGCCAGTAGTAGCAGGGGGCGGGACACCGGGGAGCTGTTTTTT. It is translated as CASSSRGRDTGELFF.

The V gene is TRBV2, the J gene TRBJ1-2; TRBD1 agrees at 11 bases. Germline assignment: CDR1 SNHLY and CDR2 FYNNEI. The CDR3 spans 13 residues. V trimming: 6 bases; J trimming: 7 bases; junction bases outside the gene matches: 4. CDR3 DNA sequence: TGTGCCAGCAGCCTCGGGACAGGGGGTGGCTACACCTTC. This gives the protein CASSLGTGGGYTF.

This clone was detected a few times. This chain connects TRBV29-1 to TRBJ1-4; maybe TRBD1 (5 bases). Germline V lookup: CDR1 SQVTM, CDR2 ANQGSEA. The CDR3 is 15 amino acids. The V and J ends lost 6 bases and 5 bases respectively, with 19 bases between them. CDR3 sequence: CSVLTLSGSNEKLFF. For the CDR3, the DNA is TGCAGCGTCCTTACTTTATCAGGGTCAAATGAAAAACTGTTTTTT.

The V and J genes are TRBV20-1 and TRBJ1-1, with D unclear. The V end was cut by 6 bases, the J end by 10 bases, with 12 bases between. The CDR3 runs to 10 residues. The germline gives CDR1 DFQATT, CDR2 SNEGSKA (reference sequence). The CDR3 DNA sequence: TGCAGTGCGGACTTTGGACGAGCTTTCTTT. It yields the protein CSADFGRAFF.

This rearrangement joins TRBV6-5 to TRBJ1-5; D gene uncertain. This CDR3 contains 15 residues. Germline values: CDR1 MNHEY, CDR2 SVGAGI. The V and J ends lost 8 bases and 0 bases respectively, with 14 bases between them. The CDR3 sequence is CASRRGSNSNQPQHF. The CDR3 nucleotides are TGTGCCAGCCGTCGAGGGTCTAATAGCAATCAGCCCCAGCATTTT.

The rearrangement links TRBV12-2 to TRBJ1-5; TRBD1 reflects the table's D call only, with no check against the DNA. TRBV12-2 has pseudogene status. CDR3 length: 17 amino acids. CDR3 DNA: TGTGCAAGTCGCTTAGATTCTCGACAGGGACGCAATCAGCCCCAGCATTTT. Residues: CASRLDSRQGRNQPQHF.

In its sample, this clone was seen once. The chain carries TRBV28 and TRBJ2-4; possible D gene TRBD2, 5 bases. Germline V lookup: CDR1 MDHEN, CDR2 SYDVKM. This CDR3 region has 18 residues. Trimming pared 5 bases from V and 0 bases from J, leaving 20 bases between. Here the CDR3 DNA reads TGTGCCAGCAGTCCATGGGTGCGGGTACGAGTAGCCAAAAACATTCAGTACTTC. Amino acids: CASSPWVRVRVAKNIQYF. Supplemented by reference TRBV28 and TRBJ2-4, the full variable domain reads DVKVTQSSRYLVKRTGEKVFLECVQDMDHENMFWYRQDPGLGLRLIYFSYDVKMKEKGDIPEGYSVSREKKERFSLILESASTNQTSMYLCASSPWVRVRVAKNIQYFGAGTRLSVL.

The V call is TRBV20-1, the J call TRBJ2-7, with D uncertain. The V gene's germline CDR1 is DFQATT and CDR2 SNEGSKA (reference sequence). Trimming shortened V by 3 bases and J by 4 bases, and 10 bases separated the two germline ends. The CDR3 spans 12 residues. The CDR3 DNA follows: TGCAGTGCTAGTTTAACTTCTTACGAGCAGTACTTC. Protein sequence: CSASLTSYEQYF.

This clone has a single count. The chain is built from TRBV12-3 or TRBV12-4 and TRBJ2-7, with a tentative D call TRBD2 (5 bases). Trimming left V 3 bases short and J 4 bases short, with 10 bases between. The CDR3 has 13 amino acids. This chain's CDR3 is CASSLRPGYEQYF. The CDR3 DNA sequence: TGTGCCAGCAGTTTGAGGCCGGGGTACGAGCAGTACTTC.

This clone was seen only once. The CDR3 reads CAWSSRPNEKLFF. The CDR3 region has the DNA TGTGCCTGGAGTAGTAGGCCTAATGAAAAACTGTTTTTT. The genes are TRBV30 and TRBJ1-4; D uncertain. V was shortened by 2 bases and J by 3 bases, with 7 bases between the two germline ends. Germline V gene sequence: CDR1 GTSNPN, CDR2 SVGIG (reference sequence). The CDR3 has 13 residues.

The chain couples TRBV4-2 to TRBJ1-4; D is uncertain. Germline CDR1 is LGHNA and CDR2 is YNFKEQ. Trimming removed 4 bases from V and 4 bases from J, with 13 bases in between. The CDR3 contains 15 residues. The CDR3 DNA follows: TGTGCCAGCAGCCTCACGTACGGTAATAATGAAAAACTGTTTTTT. Translated: CASSLTYGNNEKLFF.